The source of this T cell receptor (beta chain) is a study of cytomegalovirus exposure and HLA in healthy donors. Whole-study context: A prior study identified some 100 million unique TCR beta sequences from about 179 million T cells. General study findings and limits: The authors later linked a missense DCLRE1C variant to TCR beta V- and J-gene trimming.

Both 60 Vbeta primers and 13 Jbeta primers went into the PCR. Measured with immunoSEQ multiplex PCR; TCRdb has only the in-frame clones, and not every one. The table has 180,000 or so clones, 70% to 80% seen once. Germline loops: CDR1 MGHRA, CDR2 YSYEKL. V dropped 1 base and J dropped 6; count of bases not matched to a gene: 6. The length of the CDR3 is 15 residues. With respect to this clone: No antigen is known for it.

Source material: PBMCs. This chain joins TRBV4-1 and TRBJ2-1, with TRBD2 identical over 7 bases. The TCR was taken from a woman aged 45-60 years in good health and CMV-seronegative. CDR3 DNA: TGCGCCAGCAGCCAAGGACTAGCCGAGGCCAATGAGCAGTTCTTC. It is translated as CASSQGLAEANEQFF.